This is a list of T cell receptor beta chains from one sample in a study of T cell repertoires in aging, cancer and after chemotherapy. TCRdb reprocessed the multiplex PCR reads via MiXCR and lists one record per CDR3 protein. This table holds fewer than 9,000 distinct CDR3 sequences, about 33% found once. The specimen was blood. The source is a human donor in good health. Each CDR3 is given without its conserved first and last residue. The order of the fields is J gene, V gene, CDR3 protein.

TRBJ2-3 TRBV5-6 ASSFRLAGANTDTQY
TRBJ2-3 TRBV10-1 ASSEFTIDGTDTQY
TRBJ2-5 TRBV18 ASSPPTVMETQY
TRBJ2-5 TRBV18 ASSPTGTQETQY
TRBJ1-5 TRBV6-1 ASTSWGSNQPQH
TRBJ1-2 TRBV6-1 ASSDSPEANYGYT
TRBJ1-5 TRBV19 ASSIARRQPGDSNQPQH
TRBJ1-6 TRBV19 ASSPQDRNNPPLH
TRBJ2-5 TRBV6-1 ASSANRVETQY
TRBJ2-7 TRBV12-3/TRBV12-4 ASSPGPAGYEQY
TRBJ2-5 TRBV13 ASSFPGLAEKRSLQETQY
TRBJ2-1 TRBV20-1 SALDNEQF
TRBJ1-3 TRBV30 AWSIDRSSGNTIY
TRBJ2-7 TRBV19 AISPWTVPYEQY
TRBJ2-7 TRBV27 ASSLRGGYEQY
TRBJ2-3 TRBV4-2 ASSQEAGGPDTQY
TRBJ1-5 TRBV6-5 AINQGGTNQPQH
TRBJ2-1 TRBV29-1 SVERQASNEQF
TRBJ2-3 TRBV27 ASSSGTSGGVTDTQY
TRBJ1-2 TRBV28 ASRKNRGHGYT
TRBJ1-1 TRBV19 ASRKDRMDTEAF
TRBJ1-3 TRBV12-3/TRBV12-4 ASSSGHTGNTIY
TRBJ1-6 TRBV6-1 ASSEGTEASPLH
TRBJ2-7 TRBV15 ATSRDRSNEEQY
TRBJ2-3 TRBV11-1 ASSFRLASTDTQY
TRBJ2-1 TRBV18 ASSTYLSQDEQF
TRBJ2-5 TRBV6-6 ALRDSEETQY
TRBJ2-2 TRBV6-5 ASSTSSGGSGELF
TRBJ1-1 TRBV10-3 AISGEGRGNTEAF
TRBJ1-1 TRBV6-6 ASSLGQANLNTEAF
TRBJ1-2 TRBV12-3/TRBV12-4 ASSLAGGQGLGYT
TRBJ1-1 TRBV6-2/TRBV6-3 ASSIGDTEAF
TRBJ2-3 TRBV7-9 ASSLTRDRDMDTQY
TRBJ1-4 TRBV14 ASSRPGQGAYSEKLF